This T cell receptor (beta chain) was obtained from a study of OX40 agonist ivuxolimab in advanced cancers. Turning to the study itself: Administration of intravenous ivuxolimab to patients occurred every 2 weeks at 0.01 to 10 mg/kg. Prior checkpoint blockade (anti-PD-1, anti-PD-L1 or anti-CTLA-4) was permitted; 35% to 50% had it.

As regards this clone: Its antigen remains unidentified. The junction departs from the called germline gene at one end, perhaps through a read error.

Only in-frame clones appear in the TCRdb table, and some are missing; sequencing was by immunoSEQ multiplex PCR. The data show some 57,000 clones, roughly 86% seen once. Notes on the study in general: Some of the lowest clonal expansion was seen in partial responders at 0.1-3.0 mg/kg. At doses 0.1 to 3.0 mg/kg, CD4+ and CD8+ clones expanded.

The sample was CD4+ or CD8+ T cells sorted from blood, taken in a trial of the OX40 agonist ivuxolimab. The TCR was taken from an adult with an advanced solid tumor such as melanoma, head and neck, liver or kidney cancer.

The CDR3 loop is CARRLGGPVVAFF. The CDR3, as DNA: TGTGCCAGAAGGTTGGGGGGACCGGTTGTAGCTTTCTTT. This chain uses TRBV5-3 with TRBJ1-1, with D maybe TRBD1 (5 bases). TRBV5-3 is an ORF; its function is uncertain. The CDR3 has 13 residues.